The 32 T cell receptor beta chains reported below all come from one sample, sequenced in a study of T cells after yellow fever vaccination. TCRdb analysed the 5' RACE reads with MiXCR anew, one entry per CDR3 protein. The sample lists 500,000 to 650,000 distinct CDR3 sequences; around 12% were seen once. The starting material was PBMCs, obtained on the day of the yellow fever booster vaccination. All receptors derive from a young man who received the YFV17D yellow fever vaccine.

The chain links TRBV5-4 to TRBJ2-1; no reliable D call. The V and J ends lost 0 bases and 0 bases respectively, with 7 bases between them. CDR3 length equals 15 residues. Germline loops: CDR1 SGHNT, CDR2 YYREEE (reference sequence). CDR3 nucleotide sequence: TGTGCCAGCAGCTTGGATATCAGCTCCTACAATGAGCAGTTCTTC. This gives the protein CASSLDISSYNEQFF.

The chain combines TRBV5-1 with TRBJ1-6; D gene ambiguous. The CDR3 extends over 13 amino acids. Germline CDR1 SGHRS, CDR2 YFSETQ. The germline V and J ends were trimmed by 7 bases and 8 bases, with 13 bases remaining between them. As DNA, the CDR3 is TGCGCCAGCCGGATCGAAGAACATTCACCCCTCCACTTT. Its translation: CASRIEEHSPLHF.

The chain has TRBV20-1 and TRBJ2-1; 11 nucleotides line up with TRBD1. This CDR3 has 14 amino acids. V trimming: 5 bases; J trimming: 6 bases; junction bases outside the gene matches: 6. Germline V gene data show CDR1 as DFQATT and CDR2 as SNEGSKA (reference sequence). This CDR3 reads CSAAWTGGINEQFF. DNA of the CDR3: TGCAGTGCTGCTTGGACAGGGGGCATCAATGAGCAGTTCTTC.

This clonotype has a handful of counts. The chain carries TRBV27 and TRBJ1-6; D is undetermined. The V gene's germline CDR1 is MNHEY and CDR2 SMNVEV (reference sequence). V was pared by 4 bases and J by 5 bases, with 9 bases between. This CDR3 contains 14 residues. The CDR3 reads CASSYATNNSPLHF. DNA of the CDR3: TGTGCCAGCAGTTACGCTACCAATAATTCACCCCTCCACTTT.

This clonotype was recorded a few times. This sequence joins TRBV10-3 and TRBJ2-7; TRBD1 is a possible D gene (5 bases). CDR1 and CDR2 (germline): ENHRY, SYGVKD. The CDR3 contains 14 residues. V was trimmed by 6 bases and J by 0 bases, leaving 12 bases between them. The CDR3 sequence: CAIRQGTGSYEQYF. For the CDR3, the DNA is TGTGCCATCAGGCAGGGAACCGGCTCCTACGAGCAGTACTTC.

This clonotype was detected ten times or more. This chain links TRBV5-6 with TRBJ2-7, with D perhaps TRBD1 or TRBD2 (5 bases each). The germline CDR1 and CDR2 sequences are SGHDT and YYEEEE. This CDR3 spans 14 amino acids. V lost 2 bases and J lost 0, with 9 bases in between. CDR3 sequence: CASSFRAGSYEQYF. The CDR3 nucleotides read TGTGCCAGCAGCTTCAGGGCGGGCTCCTACGAGCAGTACTTC.

CDR3 loop: CASTPTPPSEQYF. DNA of the CDR3: TGTGCCAGCACTCCAACGCCCCCTTCCGAGCAGTACTTC. This chain connects TRBV6-6 to TRBJ2-7, with D unresolved. In germline, CDR1 is MNHNY, CDR2 SVGAGI (reference sequence). Between the trimmed V and J ends, which lost 7 bases and 6 bases, there was a span of 16 bases. There are 13 residues in the CDR3.

This clonotype was recorded many times. This chain's CDR3 is CASSPLAVGETQYF. In DNA, the CDR3 is TGTGCCAGCAGCCCCCTGGCGGTGGGGGAGACCCAGTACTTC. V gene TRBV7-2 combines with J gene TRBJ2-5, with D unresolved. Germline values: CDR1 SGHTA, CDR2 FQGNSA. The CDR3 loop spans 14 amino acids. V lost 5 bases and J lost 5, with 15 bases in between.

The chain recombines TRBV7-3 with TRBJ2-7; maybe TRBD2 (5 bases). CDR1 is SGHTA and CDR2 is FQGTGA in the germline V gene. The CDR3 has 13 amino acids. Deletions cut 1 base from V and 5 bases from J, with 9 bases between. The CDR3 DNA is TGTGCCAGCAGCTTAAGAGGGAACCACGAGCAGTACTTC. Translating it yields CASSLRGNHEQYF.

Only a few counts were recorded for this clonotype. CDR3 nucleotides: TGCGCCAGCAGCCCCTCTAGCGGGAACAGGTACGGTGAGCAGTTCTTC. Translation gives CASSPSSGNRYGEQFF. The chain combines TRBV5-1 with TRBJ2-1; 9 positions agree with TRBD2. The CDR3 extends over 16 amino acids. The V and J ends lost 4 bases and 9 bases, in that order; junction bases with no gene match: 14. In germline, CDR1 is SGHRS, CDR2 YFSETQ.

This clonotype was seen ten or more times. The chain employs TRBV5-1 and TRBJ2-7; no clear D. CDR3 size: 13 residues. The V end was cut by 4 bases, the J end by 4 bases, with 12 bases between. Germline lookup yields CDR1 SGHRS and CDR2 YFSETQ. The CDR3 loop reads CASSPSQGYEQYF. The CDR3 coding sequence is TGCGCCAGCAGCCCAAGCCAAGGGTACGAGCAGTACTTC.

This clonotype occurred a few times. The chain uses TRBV7-2 and TRBJ2-5; D is unresolved. CDR1 is SGHTA, CDR2 FQGNSA, per germline. V was pared by 5 bases and J by 5 bases, with 15 bases between. The CDR3 is 14 residues long. CDR3 region: CASSPVNLRETQYF. The CDR3 DNA follows: TGTGCCAGCAGCCCGGTTAACCTCCGGGAGACCCAGTACTTC.

J is TRBJ2-7 and V is TRBV14; D gene unclear. The V gene lost 5 bases and the J gene lost 6 bases, with 17 bases spanning the gap. This CDR3 region has 14 residues. From germline, CDR1 is SGHDN and CDR2 FVKESK. CDR3 residues: CASSFSGVIPEQYF. The DNA of the CDR3 is TGTGCCAGCAGCTTCAGTGGGGTGATCCCCGAGCAGTACTTC.

V and J are TRBV7-2 and TRBJ2-1; D call uncertain. In germline, CDR1 is SGHTA, CDR2 FQGNSA. V was cut by 2 bases and J by 7 bases, with 18 bases left in between. There are 16 residues in the CDR3. The CDR3 DNA sequence: TGTGCCAGCAGCTTAATCGAAGACGGGTATAAGAATGAGCAGTTCTTC. Translated, it gives CASSLIEDGYKNEQFF.

The J gene is TRBJ2-7, the V gene TRBV6-5; 8 bases match TRBD1. This CDR3 is 13 amino acids long. V dropped 4 bases and J dropped 6; count of bases not matched to a gene: 5. Germline values: CDR1 MNHEY, CDR2 SVGAGI. CDR3 region: CASSFSQGAEQYF. The DNA of the CDR3 is TGTGCCAGCAGTTTTTCCCAGGGGGCCGAGCAGTACTTC.

This clonotype was detected a few times. V is TRBV6-1 and J is TRBJ2-7; 10 nucleotides align to TRBD2. This CDR3 is built from 14 residues. Trimming cost V 2 bases and J 4 bases; bases outside gene matches: 2. Germline-derived CDR1 and CDR2 are MNHNS and SASEGT. CDR3 sequence: CASSEPSGSYEQYF. The CDR3 coding sequence is TGTGCCAGCAGTGAACCTAGCGGGAGTTACGAGCAGTACTTC.

The V and J genes are TRBV10-3 and TRBJ2-5; TRBD1 matches 8 bases. The CDR3 is 15 amino acids. Trimming cost V 2 bases and J 1 base; bases outside gene matches: 3. CDR1 ENHRY and CDR2 SYGVKD come from the germline V gene. The CDR3 bases are TGTGCCATCAGTGAGCCAGGACAGGGCCAAGAGACCCAGTACTTC. It is translated as CAISEPGQGQETQYF.

This clonotype was counted at least ten times. The rearrangement links TRBV7-8 to TRBJ1-2; D is unclear. CDR3 length: 13 amino acids. The germline V and J ends were trimmed by 4 bases and 0 bases, with 6 bases remaining between them. The germline V gene encodes CDR1 SGHVS and CDR2 FQNEAQ. The CDR3 sequence: CASSSDSNYGYTF. The CDR3 nucleotides are TGTGCCAGCAGCTCGGATTCTAACTATGGCTACACCTTC. Based on the CDR3 plus reference TRBV7-8 and TRBJ1-2, the full variable domain is GAGVSQSPRYKVAKRGQDVALRCDPISGHVSLFWYQQALGQGPEFLTYFQNEAQLDKSGLPSDRFFAERPEGSVSTLKIQRTQQEDSAVYLCASSSDSNYGYTFGSGTRLTVV.

This clonotype was detected only a few times. V is TRBV20-1 and J is TRBJ2-4, with D perhaps TRBD1 (6 bases). Trimming stripped 8 bases from V and 5 bases from J, with 25 bases between. There are 16 residues in the CDR3. Per germline, CDR1 DFQATT and CDR2 SNEGSKA (reference sequence). DNA of the CDR3: TGCAGTCTAAAAAGGCGGGTTCTAGGGGGTCAAAACATTCAGTACTTC. Protein product: CSLKRRVLGGQNIQYF.

The sample holds a few counts of this clonotype. V gene TRBV28 combines with J gene TRBJ2-2; tentatively, D is TRBD2 (6 bases). This CDR3 region has 16 residues. The germline V and J ends were trimmed by 4 bases and 3 bases, with 15 bases remaining between them. Per the germline V gene, CDR1 is MDHEN and CDR2 is SYDVKM. The CDR3 loop is CASSWSGGLDTGELFF. The CDR3 DNA is TGTGCCAGCAGTTGGAGCGGAGGGTTAGACACCGGGGAGCTGTTTTTT. Complete variable domain (other parts from reference TRBV28 and TRBJ2-2): DVKVTQSSRYLVKRTGEKVFLECVQDMDHENMFWYRQDPGLGLRLIYFSYDVKMKEKGDIPEGYSVSREKKERFSLILESASTNQTSMYLCASSWSGGLDTGELFFGEGSRLTVL.

Many counts were recorded for this clonotype. This chain joins TRBV9 and TRBJ2-2; possible D gene TRBD1, 6 bases. V gave up 3 bases and J gave up 4 bases, with 7 bases separating them. This CDR3 region has 13 residues. Looked up from germline, CDR1 is SGDLS and CDR2 is YYNGEE. The CDR3 nucleotides read TGTGCCAGCAGCGGGACAGTCACCGGGGAGCTGTTTTTT. This gives the protein CASSGTVTGELFF.

Points on this clonotype: A junction end diverges from the germline sequence, so it may reflect a read error. The chain uses TRBV24-1 and TRBJ2-5, with D possibly TRBD2 on 6 matching bases. This CDR3 has 14 amino acids. The germline gives CDR1 KGHDR, CDR2 SFDVKD. The CDR3 coding sequence is TGTGCCACCAGTGACCCCGGACGCGGGGAGACCCTGTACTTC. Translating gives CATSDPGRGETLYF.

The chain carries TRBV14 and TRBJ1-2; TRBD1 matches at 9 bases. Germline-derived CDR1 and CDR2 are SGHDN and FVKESK. The CDR3 consists of 14 residues. Trimming took 1 base from V and 7 from J; bases not matched to a gene: 4. CDR3 sequence: CASSQGRDRAGYTF. CDR3 coding DNA: TGTGCCAGCAGCCAAGGCCGGGACAGGGCTGGCTACACCTTC.

This chain links TRBV10-3 with TRBJ2-5, with D possibly being TRBD1 (5 bases). Germline CDR1 and CDR2: ENHRY and SYGVKD. The CDR3 is 14 amino acids. Trimming stripped 4 bases from V and 2 bases from J, with 11 bases between. The CDR3 bases are TGTGCCATCAGTGGGGGCAAGGATCAAGAGACCCAGTACTTC. It translates to CAISGGKDQETQYF.

A few counts support this clonotype. This chain links TRBV3-1 with TRBJ2-7; D not resolved. V lost 0 bases to trimming and J lost 5 bases, with 17 bases between them. This CDR3 spans 16 amino acids. CDR1 and CDR2 (germline): LGHDT, YNNKEL (reference sequence). CDR3 in amino acids: CASSQEVGYLGDEQYF. Here the CDR3 DNA reads TGTGCCAGCAGCCAAGAAGTAGGGTACCTCGGTGACGAGCAGTACTTC.

This clonotype was seen repeatedly, ten times or more. The CDR3 region has the DNA TGTGCCAGCAGCTTAACTAGCGGGAGAGAGACCCAGTACTTC. It codes for CASSLTSGRETQYF. The V gene is TRBV7-2, the J gene TRBJ2-5, with 11 bases identical to TRBD2. Germline V gene sequence: CDR1 SGHTA, CDR2 FQGNSA. J was trimmed by 4 bases and V by 2 bases; bases with no gene match: 0. The CDR3 has 14 residues.

This clonotype was seen a handful of times. This rearrangement joins TRBV15 to TRBJ2-3; 10 bases match TRBD2. CDR3 size: 18 residues. Germline CDR1 is LNHNV and CDR2 is YYDKDF (reference sequence). Trimming took 0 bases from V and 4 from J; bases not matched to a gene: 10. As DNA, the CDR3 is TGTGCCACCAGCAGAGACCGAGTACTAGCGGGACGAGCAGATACGCAGTATTTT. It codes for CATSRDRVLAGRADTQYF. The full variable domain, in which reference TRBV15 and TRBJ2-3 provide the parts outside the CDR3, is DAMVIQNPRYQVTQFGKPVTLSCSQTLNHNVMYWYQQKSSQAPKLLFHYYDKDFNNEADTPDNFQSRRPNTSFCFLDIRSPGLGDTAMYLCATSRDRVLAGRADTQYFGPGTRLTVL.

The chain couples TRBV5-1 to TRBJ1-1; 7 bases line up with TRBD1. J was trimmed by 4 bases and V by 0 bases; bases with no gene match: 3. The CDR3 has 14 residues. Looked up from germline, CDR1 is SGHRS and CDR2 is YFSETQ. CDR3 nucleotides: TGCGCCAGCAGCTTGGTAGGGGGCTTCACTGAAGCTTTCTTT. Translated: CASSLVGGFTEAFF.

The V call is TRBV6-1, the J call TRBJ2-2, with 8 bases that match TRBD2. The CDR3 contains 17 residues. The V and J ends lost 5 bases and 7 bases, in that order; junction bases with no gene match: 15. Germline loops: CDR1 MNHNS, CDR2 SASEGT. This CDR3 reads CASSPGGSGSLGGELFF. Written as DNA, the CDR3 is TGTGCCAGCAGTCCCGGGGGGAGCGGGAGTTTAGGCGGGGAGCTGTTTTTT.

This clonotype was seen many times. The rearrangement joins TRBV5-1 to TRBJ1-1; the D is unclear. Per germline, CDR1 SGHRS and CDR2 YFSETQ. There are 15 residues in the CDR3. Trimming shortened V by 0 bases and J by 3 bases, and 12 bases separated the two germline ends. CDR3 in amino acids: CASSLAAATYTEAFF. CDR3 coding DNA: TGCGCCAGCAGCTTGGCGGCCGCCACCTACACTGAAGCTTTCTTT.

The DNA for the CDR3 is TGTGCCAGCAGTCCAGGGGTGACTGGGTTAGAGACCCAGTACTTC. Amino acids: CASSPGVTGLETQYF. The chain links TRBV3-1 to TRBJ2-5, with TRBD1 as a possible D gene (6 bases). Germline-derived CDR1 and CDR2 are LGHDT and YNNKEL (reference sequence). Trimming took off 6 bases at V and 4 bases at J, with 18 bases between the two ends. CDR3 length equals 15 residues.

The genes are TRBV7-2 and TRBJ2-1; D call uncertain. Germline CDR1 is SGHTA and CDR2 is FQGNSA. This CDR3 contains 17 residues. V lost 5 bases and J lost 8, with 25 bases in between. CDR3 bases: TGTGCCAGCAGCACAAACTTCCGTGACGCCAAGACGGATGAGCAGTTCTTC. This gives the protein CASSTNFRDAKTDEQFF.